This TCR beta chain was observed in a study of control samples from healthy donors and cancer patients. CDR1 is SGHRS, CDR2 YFSETQ, per germline. The CDR3 contains 17 residues. V was pared by 4 bases and J by 1 base, with 8 bases of the junction left unmatched. Repertoires were generated with immunoSEQ multiplex PCR, while TCRdb's copy carries only in-frame clones and drops some. The sample has 100,000 to 150,000 clones, 85% to 95% seen once; the top ten hold under 0.7%. The clonotype originates from a man aged 80 or over with head and neck cancer. The gene calls are TRBV5-1 and TRBJ2-6, with 7 bases matching TRBD1. The sequenced material came from PBMCs. CDR3 DNA: TGCGCCAGCAGCCCCCGGGACAGATTATCTGGGGCCAACGTCCTGACTTTC. This encodes CASSPRDRLSGANVLTF.